The 30 T cell receptor beta chains presented below share a single source sample, sequenced in a study of CD8+CD57+ T cells in acquired aplastic anemia. The TCR beta profiling, which covered VDJ combination and CDR3 sequence, was carried out using genomic DNA as the template. TCRdb re-called the reads through MiXCR, storing one row per CDR3 protein. Of fewer than 100,000 distinct CDR3 sequences listed, more than 40% were seen once; the top ten hold 65% to 80%. Sequences were obtained from sorted CD4+, CD8+, or CD8+CD57+ T cells (not recorded which) from PBMCs. The receptor set was obtained from a human donor in good health, serving as a control.

Ten or more counts support this clonotype. The genes are TRBV30 and TRBJ1-2, with 9 bases identical to TRBD1. The CDR3 length is 13 residues. Germline lookup yields CDR1 GTSNPN and CDR2 SVGIG (reference sequence). Trimming cost V 2 bases and J 14 bases; bases outside gene matches: 12. The CDR3, as DNA: TGTGCCTGGAGTATAGGGACAGGGTCAGTTGAAACCTTC. Its protein is CAWSIGTGSVETF.

Of note for this clonotype: Its ends do not fully match the called genes, so a read error is possible. The rearrangement joins TRBV27 to TRBJ1-6, with D perhaps matching TRBD1 (6 bases). The CDR3 loop spans 15 amino acids. Per the germline V gene, CDR1 is MNHEY and CDR2 is SMNVEV (reference sequence). The CDR3 here is CASSLQNRVGSPPHF. DNA of the CDR3: TGTGCCAGCAGTTTACAAAACAGGGTGGGTTCACCCCCCCACTTT.

This clonotype was picked up a small number of times. The J gene is TRBJ1-2, the V gene TRBV12-3 or TRBV12-4, with TRBD1 matching over 11 bases. The J segment lost 6 bases and the V segment lost 5 bases, leaving 20 bases of the junction unmatched. The CDR3 runs to 19 residues. The CDR3 reads CASSPELRGVGQGVDGYTF. Written as DNA, the CDR3 is TGTGCCAGCAGTCCCGAACTCCGGGGGGTGGGACAGGGGGTGGATGGCTACACCTTC.

This clonotype was seen many times. The chain uses TRBV20-1 and TRBJ2-7; 7 bases fit TRBD2. In germline, CDR1 is DFQATT, CDR2 SNEGSKA (reference sequence). This CDR3 comprises 15 residues. After removal of 6 bases from V and 3 bases from J, the junction contained 14 bases not matched to a gene. This chain's CDR3 is CSAHRGLAEHYEQYF. As DNA, the CDR3 is TGCAGTGCCCATCGCGGTCTAGCGGAACACTACGAGCAGTACTTC.

V and J are TRBV2 and TRBJ2-1, with 8 bases identical to TRBD2. Germline loops: CDR1 SNHLY, CDR2 FYNNEI. The CDR3 loop spans 11 amino acids. CDR3 sequence: CSGGTYNEQFF. The CDR3 DNA sequence: TGTAGCGGGGGTACCTACAATGAGCAGTTCTTC.

This clonotype showed up many times. The chain employs TRBV24-1 and TRBJ1-5, with 7 bases lining up with TRBD1. The germline CDR1 and CDR2 sequences are KGHDR and SFDVKD. The CDR3 is 17 residues long. The J segment lost 6 bases and the V segment lost 4 bases, leaving 14 bases of the junction unmatched. CDR3: CATSDALLEGAGQPQHF. In DNA form, the CDR3 reads TGTGCCACCAGTGACGCTCTACTCGAGGGGGCGGGTCAGCCCCAGCATTTT.

The chain employs TRBV7-2 and TRBJ1-2; 7 positions match TRBD1. The CDR3 loop spans 14 amino acids. Germline V gene data show CDR1 as SGHTA and CDR2 as FQGNSA. After removal of 6 bases from V and 4 bases from J, the junction contained 8 bases not matched to a gene. DNA of the CDR3: TGTGCCAGCAGTTACGGACAGGCCATCTATGGCTACACCTTC. Translating it yields CASSYGQAIYGYTF.

This clonotype was recorded at least ten times. V usage is TRBV4-1 and J usage is TRBJ1-2; D gene unclear. The CDR3 sequence is 14 residues long. V lost 4 bases and J 8 bases, leaving 17 bases between the germline ends. Germline V gene lookup returns CDR1 MGHRA and CDR2 YSYEKL. CDR3 sequence: CASSPQVLGWGYTF. CDR3 DNA: TGCGCCAGCAGCCCCCAGGTGCTAGGTTGGGGCTACACCTTC.

The chain links TRBV20-1 to TRBJ1-1; D gene ambiguous. The CDR3 extends over 11 amino acids. Trimming removed 0 bases from V and 7 bases from J, with 6 bases in between. In germline, CDR1 is DFQATT, CDR2 SNEGSKA (reference sequence). The CDR3 DNA reads TGCAGTGCTAGAGAAGGGTATGAAGCTTTCTTT. Translating gives CSAREGYEAFF.

V and J are TRBV7-8 and TRBJ2-7; D is uncertain. The ends were cut back, 4 bases at V and 4 bases at J, with 11 bases in the middle. CDR1 is SGHVS, CDR2 FQNEAQ, per germline. CDR3 length equals 13 residues. The CDR3 bases are TGTGCCAGCAGCTCACATCCCCAATACGAGCAGTACTTC. This gives the protein CASSSHPQYEQYF.

This clonotype was counted many times. The chain uses TRBV2 and TRBJ1-2; D is perhaps TRBD1 (6 bases). Trimming left V 4 bases short and J 8 bases short, with 20 bases between. The CDR3 length is 15 residues. Germline lookup yields CDR1 SNHLY and CDR2 FYNNEI. The CDR3 region is CASSAYRESVDGYTF. CDR3 bases: TGTGCCAGCAGTGCATACAGGGAGTCAGTCGACGGCTACACCTTC. Complete variable domain (other parts from reference TRBV2 and TRBJ1-2): EPEVTQTPSHQVTQMGQEVILRCVPISNHLYFYWYRQILGQKVEFLVSFYNNEISEKSEIFDDQFSVERPDGSNFTLKIRSTKLEDSAMYFCASSAYRESVDGYTFGSGTRLTVV.

This clonotype was counted ten times or more. The chain recombines TRBV19 with TRBJ2-2, with unresolved D. The ends were cut back, 9 bases at V and 3 bases at J, with 8 bases in the middle. Germline V gene lookup returns CDR1 LNHDA and CDR2 SQIVND (reference sequence). The CDR3 is 12 amino acids. In DNA form, the CDR3 reads TGTGCCAGCCTTAGGGACACCGGGGAGCTGTTTTTT. It specifies CASLRDTGELFF.

Ten or more counts support this clonotype. The chain couples TRBV7-7 to TRBJ2-1; a weak D match, TRBD2 (5 bases). Germline V CDR1 and CDR2: SSHAT, FNYEAQ (reference sequence). The CDR3 consists of 13 residues. Deletions cut 5 bases from V and 5 bases from J, with 10 bases between. Here the CDR3 DNA reads TGTGCCAGCAGCACTAGACCAGACAATGAGCAGTTCTTC. Protein product: CASSTRPDNEQFF.

V gene TRBV20-1 combines with J gene TRBJ2-7; TRBD2 matches 11 bases. This CDR3 region has 15 residues. Looked up from germline, CDR1 is DFQATT and CDR2 is SNEGSKA (reference sequence). V shed 5 bases, J shed 4 bases, and the junction held 10 bases outside the gene matches. CDR3 region: CSAGVGLAAIYEQYF. CDR3 sequence (DNA): TGCAGTGCTGGAGTGGGACTAGCGGCTATATACGAGCAGTACTTC.

A few counts support this clonotype. This sequence joins TRBV2 and TRBJ2-7; tentatively, D is TRBD1 (7 bases). This CDR3 has 15 residues. V lost 1 base and J 6 bases, leaving 16 bases between the germline ends. Germline-derived CDR1 and CDR2 are SNHLY and FYNNEI. CDR3 loop: CASSEGTGGLVEQYF. The CDR3 nucleotides read TGTGCCAGCAGTGAAGGGACAGGAGGGCTTGTCGAGCAGTACTTC. Supplemented by reference TRBV2 and TRBJ2-7, the full variable domain reads EPEVTQTPSHQVTQMGQEVILRCVPISNHLYFYWYRQILGQKVEFLVSFYNNEISEKSEIFDDQFSVERPDGSNFTLKIRSTKLEDSAMYFCASSEGTGGLVEQYFGPGTRLTVT.

CDR3 sequence: CASSRDRGETQYF. The CDR3 DNA is TGTGCCAGTAGTAGGGACAGGGGGGAGACCCAGTACTTC. This rearrangement joins TRBV19 to TRBJ2-5; 11 positions match TRBD1. Trimming cost V 4 bases and J 5 bases; bases outside gene matches: 0. Per the germline V gene, CDR1 is LNHDA and CDR2 is SQIVND (reference sequence). This CDR3 has 13 residues.

The V call is TRBV20-1, the J call TRBJ2-1; D tentatively reads TRBD1 or TRBD2 (5 bases each). In germline, CDR1 is DFQATT, CDR2 SNEGSKA (reference sequence). V gave up 6 bases and J gave up 10 bases, with 16 bases separating them. The CDR3 is made up of 12 amino acids. The CDR3 bases are TGCAGTGCGATATCTCCCGGGACGGAGCAGTTCTTC. Translating gives CSAISPGTEQFF.

There are a few counts of this clonotype. This chain connects TRBV4-1 to TRBJ2-7, with D perhaps assigned TRBD1 or TRBD2 (5 bases each). Germline V lookup: CDR1 MGHRA, CDR2 YSYEKL. Trimming took 1 base from V and 6 from J, leaving 7 bases between them. The CDR3 spans 12 residues. The CDR3 protein is CASSQGGTEQYF. CDR3 in DNA: TGCGCCAGCAGCCAAGGGGGGACCGAGCAGTACTTC.

The CDR3 region has the DNA TGCAGTGCTGTCGCGGGGGGGAGAGAGACCCAGTACTTC. Amino acid sequence: CSAVAGGRETQYF. The chain carries TRBV20-1 and TRBJ2-5; TRBD2 matches 9 bases. Germline loops: CDR1 DFQATT, CDR2 SNEGSKA (reference sequence). Germline trimming cut 5 bases from V and 4 bases from J; bases unmatched to any gene: 5. The CDR3 sequence is 13 residues long.

The V gene is TRBV2, the J gene TRBJ1-4, with D maybe TRBD1 (5 bases). With 2 bases removed from V and 7 bases from J, the gap between germline ends came to 11 bases. Germline CDR1 SNHLY, CDR2 FYNNEI. The CDR3 covers 14 residues. The CDR3 loop reads CASSELTQGEKLFF. In DNA, the CDR3 is TGTGCCAGCAGTGAATTGACTCAGGGTGAAAAACTGTTTTTT.

V gene TRBV27 combines with J gene TRBJ1-1; D remains unclear. This CDR3 comprises 17 residues. V was cut by 0 bases and J by 5 bases, with 19 bases left in between. The germline CDR1 and CDR2 sequences are MNHEY and SMNVEV (reference sequence). The CDR3: CASSLSITLGSCTEAFF. The CDR3 region has the DNA TGTGCCAGCAGTTTATCGATAACCTTGGGTTCATGTACTGAAGCTTTCTTT.

The chain recombines TRBV20-1 with TRBJ1-3, with a possible D match to TRBD1 (5 bases). The V gene lost 3 bases and the J gene lost 2 bases, with 17 bases spanning the gap. This CDR3 is built from 16 residues. From germline, CDR1 is DFQATT and CDR2 SNEGSKA (reference sequence). For the CDR3, the DNA is TGCAGTGCTAGTTCGATTTTAGGAGGGGCTGGAAACACCATATATTTT. Amino acids: CSASSILGGAGNTIYF.

The chain uses TRBV24-1 and TRBJ1-6; no definite D call. This CDR3 contains 12 residues. Trimming shortened V by 6 bases and J by 8 bases, and 7 bases separated the two germline ends. Germline CDR1 is KGHDR and CDR2 is SFDVKD. CDR3 loop: CATSLLDSPLHF. CDR3 coding DNA: TGTGCCACCAGTTTATTAGATTCACCCCTCCACTTT.

The chain uses TRBV12-3 or TRBV12-4 and TRBJ1-1; 9 bases match TRBD1. This CDR3 has 13 amino acids. Losses at the gene ends were 6 bases for V and 10 bases for J; bases not matched to a gene: 9. The CDR3 DNA is TGTGCCAGCAGAGGGGGACAGGGCGAAGGAGCTTTCTTT. It is translated as CASRGGQGEGAFF.

There are many counts of this clonotype. CDR3 sequence reads: CSAIIQGALSSGANVLTF. CDR3 coding DNA: TGCAGTGCCATAATACAGGGGGCGCTGAGTAGTGGGGCCAACGTCCTGACTTTC. The chain has TRBV20-1 and TRBJ2-6, with TRBD1 matching 9 bases. With V trimmed by 6 bases and J by 3 bases, 15 bases remained unmatched. Per germline, CDR1 DFQATT and CDR2 SNEGSKA (reference sequence). This CDR3 is built from 18 residues.

This clonotype was detected many times. V gene TRBV7-8 combines with J gene TRBJ2-3, with 11 bases fitting TRBD2. V shed 5 bases, J shed 5 bases, and the junction held 9 bases outside the gene matches. Per the germline V gene, CDR1 is SGHVS and CDR2 is FQNEAQ. The CDR3 has 16 residues. The CDR3 DNA sequence: TGTGCCAGCAGCCAGGTAGCGGGAGGGCTGGTAGATACGCAGTATTTT. Its protein product is CASSQVAGGLVDTQYF.

The chain combines TRBV9 with TRBJ1-2; maybe TRBD1 (6 bases). Germline CDR1 and CDR2: SGDLS and YYNGEE. The germline V and J ends were trimmed by 4 bases and 0 bases, with 13 bases remaining between them. This CDR3 has 15 amino acids. The CDR3 is CASSLRGAANYGYTF. Written as DNA, the CDR3 is TGTGCCAGCAGCCTACGGGGGGCTGCTAACTATGGCTACACCTTC.

This clonotype was picked up many times. The chain couples TRBV19 to TRBJ2-7; TRBD1 matches at 11 bases. V dropped 4 bases and J dropped 2; count of bases not matched to a gene: 4. Germline CDR1 is LNHDA and CDR2 is SQIVND (reference sequence). This CDR3 comprises 15 residues. CDR3 bases: TGTGCCAGTAGTACAGGGACAGGGGGGGCCTACGAGCAGTACTTC. Translation: CASSTGTGGAYEQYF.

V gene TRBV9 combines with J gene TRBJ2-7; D may be TRBD1 (6 bases). CDR1 and CDR2 (germline): SGDLS, YYNGEE. V was cut by 5 bases and J by 1 base, with 10 bases left in between. The CDR3 consists of 13 residues. CDR3 nucleotides: TGTGCCAGCAGTCGACAGGAGTCCTACGAGCAGTACTTC. Translation: CASSRQESYEQYF.

This clonotype was detected a few times. Without the conserved terminal phenylalanine or tryptophan, this CDR3 likely stems from a read error. The CDR3 region is CASSFVLGYEQYL. The CDR3 DNA is TGTGCCAGCAGTTTTGTCCTGGGGTACGAGCAGTACCTC. V is TRBV12-3 or TRBV12-4 and J is TRBJ2-7; D remains ambiguous. There are 13 residues in the CDR3. Trimming cost V 3 bases and J 4 bases, with 10 bases left between them.